Listed here is a single TCR beta chain. This sample is drawn from a study of OX40 agonist ivuxolimab in advanced cancers. Germline values: CDR1 KGHSH, CDR2 LQKENI. The CDR3 has 16 amino acids. V shed 3 bases and J shed 0 bases, with 11 bases lying between them. This table comes from immunoSEQ multiplex PCR, and its TCRdb copy is limited to in-frame clones, with some not included. This table has roughly 68,000 clones, around 93% appearing once. The chain couples TRBV18 to TRBJ2-2; D perhaps matches TRBD2 (5 bases). The input for sequencing was CD4+ or CD8+ T cells sorted from blood, taken in a trial of the OX40 agonist ivuxolimab. This TCR was recovered from an adult with an advanced solid tumor such as melanoma, head and neck, liver or kidney cancer. CDR3 protein: CASSPTSAANTGELFF. DNA of the CDR3: TGTGCCAGCTCACCCACTAGTGCCGCGAACACCGGGGAGCTGTTTTTT.